This T cell receptor (beta chain) comes out of a study of PD-1 blockade in classical Hodgkin lymphoma. Broader study findings: Complete responders entered with baseline diversity on par with newly diagnosed patients, the results showed.

Method: immunoSEQ multiplex PCR; TCRdb's copy keeps in-frame clones and lacks some. The repertoire includes about 64,000 clones, approximately 94% of them detected once, and roughly 8% sits in the top ten. CDR1 is SSHAT, CDR2 FNYEAQ, per germline (reference sequence). Trimming cost V 3 bases and J 3 bases, with 13 bases left between them. The CDR3 consists of 15 residues. On this clone itself: Its specificity is unknown.

Specified time point: cycle 4 day 1 (C4D1), after 6 weeks of nivolumab. Every patient was affected by relapse after autologous stem cell transplantation, while exposure to brentuximab vedotin was not uniform. The chain has TRBV7-7 and TRBJ2-3; D not certain. The sequence was collected from a human donor with classical Hodgkin lymphoma. The material sequenced was peripheral blood mononuclear cells (PBMCs), taken before the fourth cycle of nivolumab. Written as DNA, the CDR3 is TGTGCCAGCAGCTTGGAAGGGTCCCCAACAGATACGCAGTATTTT. It yields the protein CASSLEGSPTDTQYF.